The rows below give T cell receptor beta chains drawn from one sample of a study of cytomegalovirus exposure and HLA in healthy donors. The repertoire was sequenced with immunoSEQ multiplex PCR; TCRdb's copy has only in-frame clones and lacks some. The sample lists 130,000 to 150,000 clones, 73% occurring once. Sequenced input: PBMCs. The receptors come from a human donor in good health. CDR3s include the opening cysteine and the closing phenylalanine or tryptophan. The order of the fields is CDR3 protein, CDR3 DNA, clone size, V gene, J gene, D gene. The D gene is left open where the match is weak. Expanded clones get a size class; other rows say once, few or many, or leave the size out.

CASRTASGANVLTF,TGTGCCAGTAGGACAGCCTCTGGGGCCAACGTCCTGACTTTC,.,TRBV6-5,TRBJ2-6,.
CASSHGTSGSMETQYF,TGTGCCAGCAGCCATGGGACTAGCGGGAGTATGGAGACCCAGTACTTC,.,TRBV5-4,TRBJ2-5,TRBD2
CASTLRPGQSSTDTQYF,TGCGCCAGCACCCTACGCCCGGGACAGTCTAGCACAGATACGCAGTATTTT,.,TRBV4-1,TRBJ2-3,TRBD1
CASSYREGRTEAFF,TGTGCCAGCAGTTACAGGGAGGGACGGACTGAAGCTTTCTTT,.,TRBV6-6,TRBJ1-1,.
CAWSGGRAAGEQYF,TGTGCCTGGAGTGGCGGGAGGGCGGCGGGTGAGCAGTACTTC,.,TRBV30,TRBJ2-7,TRBD2
CASSPDRAAYEQYF,TGTGCCAGCAGCCCGGACAGGGCCGCCTACGAGCAGTACTTC,.,TRBV7-9,TRBJ2-7,TRBD1
CSVLAGNTIYF,TGCAGCGTTCTCGCTGGAAACACCATATATTTT,.,TRBV29-1,TRBJ1-3,.
CASSHYEAVRDNSPLHF,TGTGCCAGCAGCCACTATGAGGCAGTTCGGGATAATTCACCCCTCCACTTT,few,TRBV4-2,TRBJ1-6,.
CASSFRQNTDTQYF,TGTGCCAGCAGCTTCCGACAGAACACAGATACGCAGTATTTT,few,TRBV28,TRBJ2-3,.
CASSSLGNTEAFF,TGTGCCAGCAGCTCCCTAGGTAACACTGAAGCTTTCTTT,.,TRBV11-3,TRBJ1-1,.
CASSQESGRSLNEQFF,TGTGCCAGCAGCCAAGAATCCGGGAGGTCGCTAAATGAGCAGTTCTTC,.,TRBV4-2,TRBJ2-1,TRBD2
CASSFRQGTEGYTF,TGTGCCAGCAGCTTCCGACAGGGAACAGAAGGCTACACCTTC,.,TRBV7-2,TRBJ1-2,TRBD1
CASREGVVDTEAFF,TGTGCCAGCAGAGAGGGGGTAGTGGACACTGAAGCTTTCTTT,.,TRBV6-1,TRBJ1-1,.
CASSPGTGANVLTF,TGCGCCAGCAGCCCGGGAACTGGGGCCAACGTCCTGACTTTC,.,TRBV10-2,TRBJ2-6,.
CASSPGQGFKLFF,TGTGCCAGCAGCCCGGGACAGGGGTTTAAACTGTTTTTT,.,TRBV6-5,TRBJ1-4,TRBD1
CASSKQNSETQYF,TGTGCCAGCAGCAAACAGAACTCGGAGACCCAGTACTTC,many,TRBV6-5,TRBJ2-5,.
CASSLVGTNLIGTF,TGTGCCAGCAGCTTGGTCGGGACAAACCTTATAGGCACCTTC,.,TRBV5-6,TRBJ1-2,.
CASSTGYGEGTEAFF,TGTGCCAGCAGTACAGGGTATGGAGAGGGCACTGAAGCTTTCTTT,.,TRBV28,TRBJ1-1,.
CASSQLAGGRETQYF,TGTGCCAGCAGTCAACTAGCGGGAGGACGGGAGACCCAGTACTTC,.,TRBV28,TRBJ2-5,TRBD2
CASSLPGQGLREQFF,TGTGCCAGCAGCTTACCGGGACAGGGCCTTAGGGAGCAGTTCTTC,.,TRBV11-2,TRBJ2-1,TRBD1
CSAGENTQYF,TGCAGCGCCGGTGAGAATACGCAGTATTTT,.,TRBV29-1,TRBJ2-3,.
CASSLIGVGAYEQYF,TGTGCCAGCAGCTTAATCGGGGTTGGCGCCTACGAGCAGTACTTC,once,TRBV7-3,TRBJ2-7,.
CASSLLAGAGELFF,TGCGCCAGCAGCCTCCTAGCTGGCGCCGGGGAGCTGTTTTTT,.,TRBV4-1,TRBJ2-2,.
CASSLDRNTEAFF,TGTGCCAGCAGCTTAGACAGGAACACTGAAGCTTTCTTT,.,TRBV11-3,TRBJ1-1,.
CAWTGSGTGNRAFF,TGTGCCTGGACCGGGTCCGGGACAGGGAACCGAGCTTTCTTT,few,TRBV30,TRBJ1-1,TRBD1
CASSHPGETGSSYEQYF,TGTGCCAGCAGCCATCCGGGGGAGACGGGAAGCTCCTACGAGCAGTACTTC,.,TRBV4-2,TRBJ2-7,.
CASSEHPRTGVDEQYF,TGTGCCAGCAGCGAACATCCCCGAACAGGGGTGGACGAGCAGTACTTC,.,TRBV9,TRBJ2-7,TRBD1
CASSLLIGSASTDTQYF,TGTGCCAGCAGCTTATTGATCGGGAGTGCTAGCACAGATACGCAGTATTTT,.,TRBV11-2,TRBJ2-3,.
CASSLVRTGELFF,TGTGCCAGCAGCTTAGTGCGCACCGGGGAGCTGTTTTTT,.,TRBV7-9,TRBJ2-2,.
CASSRDLGGGTDTQYF,TGTGCCAGCAGCCGCGACTTAGGGGGTGGCACAGATACGCAGTATTTT,.,TRBV11-2,TRBJ2-3,.
CAWISTVGQGQQPQHF,TGTGCCTGGATTTCGACGGTGGGACAGGGTCAACAGCCCCAGCATTTT,.,TRBV30,TRBJ1-5,TRBD1
CATIGALQYGETQYF,TGTGCTACCATTGGAGCGCTCCAATATGGAGAGACCCAGTACTTC,few,TRBV28,TRBJ2-5,.
CASSRGGTSIDEQFF,TGCGCCAGCAGTCGCGGGGGGACCTCAATCGATGAGCAGTTCTTC,.,TRBV4-1,TRBJ2-1,TRBD2
CASSVLAGSVTGELFF,TGTGCCAGCAGCGTCCTAGCGGGAAGTGTGACCGGGGAGCTGTTTTTT,few,TRBV9,TRBJ2-2,TRBD2
CASSEYRAETQYF,TGCGCCAGCAGCGAATACAGGGCAGAGACCCAGTACTTC,.,TRBV5-1,TRBJ2-5,.
CASSSLGSRYNEQFF,TGTGCCAGCAGCTCGCTCGGGAGCCGTTACAATGAGCAGTTCTTC,.,TRBV5-4,TRBJ2-1,.
CASSGVLPSFGELFF,TGTGCCAGCAGTGGAGTTCTCCCGTCTTTTGGGGAGCTGTTTTTT,.,TRBV6-1,TRBJ2-2,.
CASSTTSGEAYEQYF,TGCGCCAGCAGCACTACTAGCGGGGAAGCCTACGAGCAGTACTTC,.,TRBV5-1,TRBJ2-7,TRBD2
CSVELVGSGNTIYF,TGCAGCGTTGAATTAGTCGGCTCTGGAAACACCATATATTTT,.,TRBV29-1,TRBJ1-3,.
CASRRTGEGNQPQHF,TGTGCCAGCAGGCGGACAGGGGAAGGCAATCAGCCCCAGCATTTT,once,TRBV6-1,TRBJ1-5,TRBD1
CASSPGHPSGYTF,TGTGCCAGCAGTCCAGGCCACCCCTCGGGCTACACCTTC,once,TRBV2,TRBJ1-2,.
CASSLVGVETQYF,TGTGCCAGCAGTTTGGTAGGGGTGGAGACCCAGTACTTC,.,TRBV28,TRBJ2-5,.